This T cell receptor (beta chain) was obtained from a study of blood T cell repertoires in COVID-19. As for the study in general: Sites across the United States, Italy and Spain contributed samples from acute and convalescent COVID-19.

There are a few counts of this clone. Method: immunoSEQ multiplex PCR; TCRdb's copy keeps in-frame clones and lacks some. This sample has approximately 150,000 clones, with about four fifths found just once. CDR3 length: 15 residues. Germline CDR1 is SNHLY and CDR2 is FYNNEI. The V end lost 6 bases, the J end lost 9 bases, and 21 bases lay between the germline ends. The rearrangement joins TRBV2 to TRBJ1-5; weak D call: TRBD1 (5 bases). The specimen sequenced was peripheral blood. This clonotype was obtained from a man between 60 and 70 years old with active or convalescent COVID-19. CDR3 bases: TGTGCCAGCAGCCACCAAGACAGCAACCTAGGGCCCCAGCATTTT. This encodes CASSHQDSNLGPQHF.